A selection of T cell receptor beta chains follows, all from one sample in a study of shared clonotypes between healthy human individuals. Repertoires were generated with immunoSEQ multiplex PCR, while TCRdb's copy carries only in-frame clones and drops some. Among about 1.9 million clones listed, over 85% were seen once. The sample was naive CD8+ T cells from PBMCs. Source of these receptors: a man aged 18 to 29 in good health. Some clones in this sample may be carry-over from other donors' samples. CDR3s include the opening cysteine and the closing phenylalanine or tryptophan. D genes are given only for firm matches.

j_call: TRBJ1-4
v_call: TRBV4-3
d_call: -
cdr3_aa: CASSHRIGQPNEKLFF
cdr3_nt: TGCGCCAGCAGCCACCGGATAGGGCAGCCTAATGAAAAACTGTTTTTT

j_call: TRBJ2-1
v_call: TRBV7-3
d_call: TRBD1
cdr3_aa: CASSSTGGPYNEQFF
cdr3_nt: TGTGCCAGCAGCTCCACAGGGGGCCCTTACAATGAGCAGTTCTTC

j_call: TRBJ2-7
v_call: TRBV10-3
d_call: -
cdr3_aa: CATHDRSYEQYF
cdr3_nt: TGTGCCACCCACGACAGGTCCTACGAGCAGTACTTC

j_call: TRBJ1-5
v_call: TRBV27
d_call: -
cdr3_aa: CASSAFRGHQPQHF
cdr3_nt: TGTGCCAGCAGTGCCTTCAGGGGCCATCAGCCCCAGCATTTT

j_call: TRBJ2-5
v_call: TRBV28
d_call: TRBD1
cdr3_aa: CASSFVQGAETQYF
cdr3_nt: TGTGCCAGCAGTTTCGTACAGGGGGCAGAGACCCAGTACTTC

j_call: TRBJ2-2
v_call: TRBV4-3
d_call: -
cdr3_aa: CASSQRLTNTGELFF
cdr3_nt: TGCGCCAGCAGCCAACGACTAACCAACACCGGGGAGCTGTTTTTT

j_call: TRBJ1-5
v_call: TRBV5-6
d_call: -
cdr3_aa: CASSLGGLNQPQHF
cdr3_nt: TGTGCCAGCAGCTTGGGCGGTCTCAATCAGCCCCAGCATTTT

j_call: TRBJ1-3
v_call: TRBV30
d_call: -
cdr3_aa: CAWLPGHSGNTIYF
cdr3_nt: TGTGCCTGGCTACCCGGACACTCTGGAAACACCATATATTTT

j_call: TRBJ2-1
v_call: TRBV5-1
d_call: TRBD1
cdr3_aa: CASSLTGTGMVMYNEQFF
cdr3_nt: TGCGCCAGCAGCTTGACGGGGACAGGGATGGTCATGTACAATGAGCAGTTCTTC

j_call: TRBJ2-5
v_call: TRBV27
d_call: TRBD1
cdr3_aa: CASSPDRAETQYF
cdr3_nt: TGTGCCAGCAGCCCAGACAGGGCAGAGACCCAGTACTTC

j_call: TRBJ2-5
v_call: TRBV7-9
d_call: -
cdr3_aa: CASSFPRAGVQQGTQYF
cdr3_nt: TGTGCCAGCAGCTTTCCCAGGGCAGGTGTCCAACAAGGGACCCAGTACTTC

j_call: TRBJ2-4
v_call: TRBV19
d_call: -
cdr3_aa: CASSIGKGEAKNIQYF
cdr3_nt: TGTGCCAGTAGTATAGGGAAGGGGGAGGCCAAAAACATTCAGTACTTC

j_call: TRBJ2-1
v_call: TRBV4-1
d_call: -
cdr3_aa: CASSQGIEGRGKYNEQFF
cdr3_nt: TGCGCCAGCAGCCAAGGAATTGAGGGCAGGGGAAAGTACAATGAGCAGTTCTTC

j_call: TRBJ1-2
v_call: TRBV19
d_call: TRBD1
cdr3_aa: CASSSPGTVYGYTF
cdr3_nt: TGTGCCAGTAGTAGCCCCGGGACAGTCTATGGCTACACCTTC

j_call: TRBJ1-2
v_call: TRBV29-1
d_call: TRBD1
cdr3_aa: CSVDGAPDRAHYGYTF
cdr3_nt: TGCAGCGTTGACGGGGCTCCGGACAGGGCCCACTATGGCTACACCTTC

j_call: TRBJ2-7
v_call: TRBV28
d_call: -
cdr3_aa: CASSLSRDIYEQYF
cdr3_nt: TGTGCCAGCAGTTTATCCCGGGACATCTACGAGCAGTACTTC

j_call: TRBJ2-1
v_call: TRBV4-2
d_call: -
cdr3_aa: CASSQVWTGQYNEQFF
cdr3_nt: TGTGCCAGCAGCCAAGTGTGGACGGGACAATACAATGAGCAGTTCTTC

j_call: TRBJ2-7
v_call: TRBV21-1
d_call: -
cdr3_aa: CASSKDDRPSSYEQYF
cdr3_nt: TGTGCCAGCAGCAAAGATGACAGACCGAGCTCCTACGAGCAGTACTTC

j_call: TRBJ2-7
v_call: TRBV28
d_call: TRBD2
cdr3_aa: CASSLGLSGRAYEQYF
cdr3_nt: TGTGCCAGCAGTTTGGGGCTTAGCGGGAGGGCGTACGAGCAGTACTTC

j_call: TRBJ2-6
v_call: TRBV11-1
d_call: -
cdr3_aa: CASSPRGSGANVLTF
cdr3_nt: TGTGCCAGCAGCCCCCGGGGCTCTGGGGCCAACGTCCTGACTTTC

j_call: TRBJ1-4
v_call: TRBV9
d_call: -
cdr3_aa: CASSVAGGLNEKLFF
cdr3_nt: TGTGCCAGCAGCGTAGCAGGCGGGTTAAATGAAAAACTGTTTTTT

j_call: TRBJ2-1
v_call: TRBV7-2
d_call: TRBD1
cdr3_aa: CASSSRDSLHEEQFF
cdr3_nt: TGTGCCAGCAGCTCTAGGGACAGCCTACATGAGGAGCAGTTCTTC

j_call: TRBJ1-1
v_call: TRBV2
d_call: TRBD1
cdr3_aa: CASSEALGTGCDAFF
cdr3_nt: TGTGCCAGCAGTGAGGCCCTCGGGACAGGGTGTGATGCTTTCTTT

j_call: TRBJ2-1
v_call: TRBV7-8
d_call: -
cdr3_aa: CASSLGPQISYNEQFF
cdr3_nt: TGTGCCAGCAGCTTGGGGCCCCAGATCTCCTACAATGAGCAGTTCTTC